Below, 21 T cell receptor beta chains from the same sample are listed, as sequenced in a study of blood T cell repertoires in COVID-19. Assay: immunoSEQ multiplex PCR; the TCRdb copy retains only in-frame clones and omits some. In the table there are a few hundred thousand clones, approximately 87% of which are singletons. Input material: PBMCs or T cells enriched from blood (not recorded which). These receptors all come from a man aged 35 to 55 in a cohort exposed to, infected with or recovered from COVID-19 (not recorded which).

The chain joins TRBV7-2 to TRBJ1-1, with TRBD1 matching 7 bases. Germline loops: CDR1 SGHTA, CDR2 FQGNSA. CDR3 length: 16 amino acids. V shed 0 bases and J 11 bases; nucleotides not matched to a gene: 15. The CDR3 DNA is TGTGCCAGCAGCTTAGCCTCTCGGGACAGAGGGGGCATGGCTTTCTTT. Amino acid sequence: CASSLASRDRGGMAFF.

This clone was counted a single time. The rearrangement uses TRBV6-6 and TRBJ2-4, with a tentative D call TRBD1 (5 bases). V dropped 6 bases and J dropped 0 bases, with 9 bases sitting between them. This CDR3 comprises 14 residues. Germline V lookup: CDR1 MNHNY, CDR2 SVGAGI (reference sequence). As DNA, the CDR3 is TGTGCCAGCAGGTCGCAGGGAGCCAAAAACATTCAGTACTTC. Protein sequence: CASRSQGAKNIQYF.

Notes on this clone: Other DNA sequences in this specimen translate into the identical CDR3. The V call is TRBV18, the J call TRBJ2-1, with 15 bases aligning to TRBD2. V dropped 3 bases and J dropped 8; count of bases not matched to a gene: 2. This CDR3 is built from 15 residues. Per the germline V gene, CDR1 is KGHSH and CDR2 is LQKENI. The CDR3 nucleotides are TGTGCCAGCTCACCTGGACTAGCGGGAGGGGATGAGCAGTTCTTC. Protein: CASSPGLAGGDEQFF. Full variable domain (missing parts from reference TRBV18 and TRBJ2-1): NAGVMQNPRHLVRRRGQEARLRCSPMKGHSHVYWYRQLPEEGLKFMVYLQKENIIDESGMPKERFSAEFPKEGPSILRIQQVVRGDSAAYFCASSPGLAGGDEQFFGPGTRLTVL.

V and J are TRBV19 and TRBJ2-5; 8 bases are shared with TRBD1. This CDR3 region has 15 residues. The V gene's germline CDR1 is LNHDA and CDR2 SQIVND (reference sequence). V lost 5 bases to trimming and J lost 1 base; unmatched junction nucleotides: 6. The CDR3 loop is CASSDRGNSQETQYF. For the CDR3, the DNA is TGTGCCAGTAGTGACAGGGGAAACTCCCAAGAGACCCAGTACTTC.

The rearrangement joins TRBV29-1 to TRBJ1-3; no definite D call. The V end lost 7 bases, the J end lost 4 bases, and 11 bases lay between the germline ends. CDR3 size: 12 residues. Germline CDR1 is SQVTM and CDR2 is ANQGSEA. The CDR3 DNA reads TGCAGCGCACAGTCAGGCGGAAACACCATATATTTT. Translating it yields CSAQSGGNTIYF.

The CDR3 coding sequence is TGTGCCAGCAGCTTAGGGCTAGCGGGAAAAGAGACCCAGTACTTC. Residues: CASSLGLAGKETQYF. The chain carries TRBV7-9 and TRBJ2-5; the match to TRBD2 covers 9 bases. The V gene's germline CDR1 is SEHNR and CDR2 FQNEAQ (reference sequence). This CDR3 spans 15 amino acids. V dropped 1 base and J dropped 3; count of bases not matched to a gene: 3.

The V and J genes are TRBV5-1 and TRBJ1-6; 7 bases are a match to TRBD1. Germline trimming cut 0 bases from V and 9 bases from J; bases unmatched to any gene: 9. In germline, CDR1 is SGHRS, CDR2 YFSETQ. The CDR3 sequence is 16 residues long. CDR3 bases: TGCGCCAGCAGCTTGGGAGGGGGCACTGATCCTTCACCCCTCCACTTT. The encoded protein is CASSLGGGTDPSPLHF.

The CDR3 reads CASSQGSGLANTGELFF. CDR3 DNA: TGTGCCAGCAGCCAAGGGTCGGGACTAGCAAACACCGGGGAGCTGTTTTTT. The chain employs TRBV3-1 (or the pseudogene TRBV3-2) and TRBJ2-2; 9 bases agree with TRBD2. The CDR3 sequence is 17 residues long. V dropped 1 base and J dropped 2; count of bases not matched to a gene: 5. The V gene's germline CDR1 is LGHDT and CDR2 YNNKEL (reference sequence).

This clone was seen more than once but under ten times. The CDR3 nucleotides read TGTGCCAGCAGCCAAGATAGACAGTCCACTAATGAAAAACTGTTTTTT. As protein: CASSQDRQSTNEKLFF. This sequence joins TRBV3-1 (or the pseudogene TRBV3-2) and TRBJ1-4; the D gene is possibly TRBD1 (5 bases). The V gene's germline CDR1 is LGHDT and CDR2 YNNKEL (reference sequence). The CDR3 spans 16 residues. Trimming removed 0 bases from V and 2 bases from J, with 10 bases in between.

The chain combines TRBV24-1 with TRBJ1-2, with 9 bases matching TRBD1. The V and J ends lost 5 bases and 2 bases, in that order; junction bases with no gene match: 8. The CDR3 runs 16 residues. Per the germline V gene, CDR1 is KGHDR and CDR2 is SFDVKD. CDR3 in amino acids: CATSAGTGSTNYGYTF. CDR3 sequence (DNA): TGTGCCACCAGTGCCGGGACAGGGTCCACAAACTATGGCTACACCTTC.

This rearrangement joins TRBV27 to TRBJ2-3; possibly TRBD2 for D (6 bases). CDR3 size: 21 residues. Germline CDR1 MNHEY, CDR2 SMNVEV (reference sequence). Trimming took off 7 bases at V and 1 base at J, with 33 bases between the two ends. The CDR3 loop is CASIQGVKRAPSLICTDTQYF. CDR3 DNA sequence: TGTGCCAGCATCCAAGGGGTTAAGCGGGCCCCCTCTCTAATATGCACAGATACGCAGTATTTT.

The chain recombines TRBV18 with TRBJ2-5, with D perhaps TRBD1 (6 bases). Germline V gene sequence: CDR1 KGHSH, CDR2 LQKENI. The CDR3 spans 13 residues. The ends were cut back, 6 bases at V and 2 bases at J, with 10 bases in the middle. CDR3 coding DNA: TGTGCCAGCTCCGGGACACAACAAGAGACCCAGTACTTC. Protein product: CASSGTQQETQYF.

The genes are TRBV29-1 and TRBJ2-7; the D gene is possibly TRBD2 (6 bases). Germline CDR1 reads SQVTM; CDR2 reads ANQGSEA. V gave up 2 bases and J gave up 5 bases, with 19 bases separating them. This CDR3 region has 15 residues. The CDR3 region is CSVELQLGGGNEQYF. The CDR3 coding sequence is TGCAGCGTTGAACTACAATTGGGGGGAGGAAACGAGCAGTACTTC.

The rearrangement uses TRBV28 and TRBJ1-2; TRBD1 aligns across 11 bases. Germline lookup yields CDR1 MDHEN and CDR2 SYDVKM. The CDR3 consists of 14 residues. V was clipped by 6 bases and J by 8 bases; unmatched bases: 8. CDR3 loop: CASRTGQGALGYTF. The CDR3, as DNA: TGTGCCAGCAGAACTGGACAGGGGGCCTTGGGCTACACCTTC.

The V call is TRBV30, the J call TRBJ1-1; maybe TRBD1 (5 bases). The V end lost 2 bases, the J end lost 3 bases, and 16 bases lay between the germline ends. The CDR3 length is 15 residues. Germline CDR1 and CDR2: GTSNPN and SVGIG (reference sequence). In nucleotides, the CDR3 is TGTGCCTGGAGTTACAGCCCGGGGGGGGACACTGAAGCTTTCTTT. Translating it yields CAWSYSPGGDTEAFF. Together with reference TRBV30 and TRBJ1-1, the CDR3 gives the full variable domain: SQTIHQWPATLVQPVGSPLSLECTVEGTSNPNLYWYRQAAGRGLQLLFYSVGIGQISSEVPQNLSASRPQDRQFILSSKKLLLSDSGFYLCAWSYSPGGDTEAFFGQGTRLTVV.

This clone was picked up a small number of times. The chain links TRBV7-8 to TRBJ1-5, with D tentatively TRBD1 (5 bases). The germline V gene has CDR1 SGHVS and CDR2 FQNEAQ. Trimming took 6 bases from V and 11 from J, leaving 17 bases between them. There are 13 residues in the CDR3. The CDR3 DNA reads TGTGCCAGCAGTTATGGGGACCGCGGGGCCCAGCATTTT. It codes for CASSYGDRGAQHF. The full variable domain, in which reference TRBV7-8 and TRBJ1-5 provide the parts outside the CDR3, is GAGVSQSPRYKVAKRGQDVALRCDPISGHVSLFWYQQALGQGPEFLTYFQNEAQLDKSGLPSDRFFAERPEGSVSTLKIQRTQQEDSAVYLCASSYGDRGAQHFGDGTRLSIL.

The J gene is TRBJ1-2, the V gene TRBV28; 11 positions agree with TRBD1. The V gene end was trimmed by 6 bases and the J gene end by 3 bases; junction bases not matched to a gene: 6. CDR1 MDHEN and CDR2 SYDVKM come from the germline V gene. The CDR3 is 15 amino acids. CDR3 region: CASSVTGQGDYGYTF. CDR3 in DNA: TGTGCCAGCAGCGTCACGGGACAGGGGGACTATGGCTACACCTTC.

The chain employs TRBV7-7 and TRBJ2-1; 7 bases line up with TRBD2. The V gene end was trimmed by 2 bases and the J gene end by 7 bases; junction bases not matched to a gene: 20. The V gene's germline CDR1 is SSHAT and CDR2 FNYEAQ (reference sequence). This CDR3 has 19 amino acids. The CDR3 region is CASSLQSPLDGGSRNEQFF. The CDR3, as DNA: TGTGCCAGCAGCTTACAATCCCCATTAGATGGCGGGAGTCGGAATGAGCAGTTCTTC.

The chain employs TRBV5-4 and TRBJ2-3; 11 bases are a match to TRBD2. The V gene's germline CDR1 is SGHNT and CDR2 YYREEE (reference sequence). The ends lost 4 bases at V and 5 bases at J; junction bases unmatched: 9. The CDR3 contains 16 residues. The CDR3 coding sequence is TGTGCCAGCAGCCTACTTAGCGGGAGGGTGGTAGATACGCAGTATTTT. This translates into CASSLLSGRVVDTQYF.

The chain has TRBV30 and TRBJ2-7; D is unclear. V dropped 5 bases and J dropped 4 bases, with 9 bases sitting between them. CDR1 GTSNPN and CDR2 SVGIG come from the germline V gene (reference sequence). This CDR3 is built from 11 residues. The chain's CDR3 is CAWERSYEQYF. For the CDR3, the DNA is TGTGCCTGGGAGAGGAGTTACGAGCAGTACTTC.

This rearrangement joins TRBV28 to TRBJ1-4, with 7 bases aligning to TRBD1. After removal of 8 bases from V and 5 bases from J, the junction contained 14 bases not matched to a gene. In germline, CDR1 is MDHEN, CDR2 SYDVKM. The CDR3 totals 16 residues. This CDR3 reads CASYRTGTPFNEKLFF. The CDR3 DNA reads as TGTGCCAGCTACCGGACAGGAACTCCCTTCAATGAAAAACTGTTTTTT.